Reported below is one TCR beta chain. Per the study methods: Reference gene primers were amplified, and this amplification served to estimate nucleated cell counts. Sequencing used immunoSEQ multiplex PCR; TCRdb keeps in-frame clones, though not all of them. V and J calls and clone size come straight from that table; D and trimming were deduced from the DNA. The table records tens of thousands of clones, about nine tenths of them present only once. Germline V gene sequence: CDR1 LGHNT, CDR2 FRNRAP. CDR3 length: 15 amino acids. V lost 4 bases, J lost 6 bases, and 3 bases stayed unmatched. The data originate from a study of blood T cell repertoires in COVID-19. Whole-study context: T cells, B-cell-depleted T cells, or PBMCs provided the cDNA or gDNA that served as material.

The sequence came from a woman in her forties or fifties with active or convalescent COVID-19. The specimen was peripheral blood. This chain uses TRBV12-5 with TRBJ2-2; 12 bases are a match to TRBD1. CDR3 region: CASGSGQGAAGELFF. Written as DNA, the CDR3 is TGTGCTAGTGGTTCGGGACAGGGGGCGGCCGGGGAGCTGTTTTTT.